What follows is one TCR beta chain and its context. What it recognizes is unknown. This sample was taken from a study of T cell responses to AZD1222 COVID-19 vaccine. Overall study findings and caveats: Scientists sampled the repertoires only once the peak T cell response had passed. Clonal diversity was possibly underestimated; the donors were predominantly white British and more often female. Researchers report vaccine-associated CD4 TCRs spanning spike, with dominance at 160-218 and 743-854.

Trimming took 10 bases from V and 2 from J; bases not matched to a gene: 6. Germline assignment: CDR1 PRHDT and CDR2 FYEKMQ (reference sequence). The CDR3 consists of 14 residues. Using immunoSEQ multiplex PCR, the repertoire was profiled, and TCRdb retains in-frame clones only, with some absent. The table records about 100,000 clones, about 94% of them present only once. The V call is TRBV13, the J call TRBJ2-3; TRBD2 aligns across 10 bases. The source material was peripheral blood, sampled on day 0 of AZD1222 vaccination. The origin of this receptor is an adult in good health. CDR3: CATLLAGVTDTQYF. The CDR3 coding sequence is TGTGCCACCCTCCTAGCGGGAGTCACAGATACGCAGTATTTT.